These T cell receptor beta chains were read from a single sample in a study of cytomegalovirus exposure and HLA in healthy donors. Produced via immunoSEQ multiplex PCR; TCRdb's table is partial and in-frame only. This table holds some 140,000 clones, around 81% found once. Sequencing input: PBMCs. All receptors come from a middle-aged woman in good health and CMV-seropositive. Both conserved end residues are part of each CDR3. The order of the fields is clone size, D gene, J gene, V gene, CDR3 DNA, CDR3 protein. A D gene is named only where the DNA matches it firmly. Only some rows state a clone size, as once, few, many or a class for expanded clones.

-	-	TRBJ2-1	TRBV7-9	TGTGCCAGCAGCCCCGTAGCGGCCCAGGGAAACAATGAGCAGTTCTTC	CASSPVAAQGNNEQFF
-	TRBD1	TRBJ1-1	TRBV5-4	TGTGCCAGCAGCTCTCCGGGACAGGGTGGAACTGAAGCTTTCTTT	CASSSPGQGGTEAFF
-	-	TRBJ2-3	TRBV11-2	TGTGCCAGCAGCTTAGTTCCCCTTAGCACAGATACGCAGTATTTT	CASSLVPLSTDTQYF
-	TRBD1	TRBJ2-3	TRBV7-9	TGTGCCAGCAGCCCCGACACAGGGGTGGGAACAGATACGCAGTATTTT	CASSPDTGVGTDTQYF
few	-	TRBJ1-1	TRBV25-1	TGTGCCAGCAGGGAGGACACTGAAGCTTTCTTT	CASREDTEAFF
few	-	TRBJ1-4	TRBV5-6	TGTGCCAGCAGCGCCGCGCGGGGTGAAAAACTGTTTTTT	CASSAARGEKLFF
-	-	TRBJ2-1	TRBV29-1	TGCAGCGTCCGCAGGGTCTTATTGAATGAGCAGTTCTTC	CSVRRVLLNEQFF
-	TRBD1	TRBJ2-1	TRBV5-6	TGTGCCAGCAGCTTGGCCTCAGGGGGCCGTTACAATGAGCAGTTCTTC	CASSLASGGRYNEQFF
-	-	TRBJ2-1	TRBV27	TGTGCCAGCAGTTTTCGGGAGTTGGGTCGTGAGCAGTTCTTC	CASSFRELGREQFF
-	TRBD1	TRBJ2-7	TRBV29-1	TGCAGCGCCGGGGACAGGGTCGGGGAAGAGTACTTC	CSAGDRVGEEYF
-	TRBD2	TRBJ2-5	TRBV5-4	TGTGCCAGCAGCTTGGCGGGAGGGGAGACCCAGTACTTC	CASSLAGGETQYF
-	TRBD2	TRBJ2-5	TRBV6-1	TGTGCCAGCAGTGAAAAGTGGGGACTAGCGGAAAACCAAGAGACCCAGTACTTC	CASSEKWGLAENQETQYF
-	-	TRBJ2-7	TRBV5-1	TGCGCCAGCAGCTTGTGGGGCGTAGAGCAGTACTTC	CASSLWGVEQYF
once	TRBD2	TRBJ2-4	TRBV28	TGTGCCAGCGCTCAGCCGGGAGGTACCAAAAACATTCAGTACTTC	CASAQPGGTKNIQYF
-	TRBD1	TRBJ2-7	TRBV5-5	TGTGCCAGCAGCGTCACAGGGGGATCCTACGAGCAGTACTTC	CASSVTGGSYEQYF
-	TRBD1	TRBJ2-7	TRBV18	TGTGCCAGCTCACCGGCCGGGACAGCGATCTACGAGCAGTACTTC	CASSPAGTAIYEQYF
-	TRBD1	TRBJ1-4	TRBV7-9	TGTGCCAGCAGCTTCAGACAGGGCCGGGGGGAAAAACTGTTTTTT	CASSFRQGRGEKLFF
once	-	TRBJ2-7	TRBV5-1	TGCGCCAGCAGCTTCTCAAAAACAGGGGCGGGAGAGCAGTACTTC	CASSFSKTGAGEQYF
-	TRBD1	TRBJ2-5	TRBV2	TGTGCCAGCCTTGGGACAGGACAAGAGACCCAGTACTTC	CASLGTGQETQYF
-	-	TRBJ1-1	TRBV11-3	TGTGCCAGCAGCTTACACGGGGGGATGAACACTGAAGCTTTCTTT	CASSLHGGMNTEAFF
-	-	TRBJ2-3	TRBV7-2	TGTGCCAGCAGCTCGCCCGGACTCAGCACAGATACGCAGTATTTT	CASSSPGLSTDTQYF
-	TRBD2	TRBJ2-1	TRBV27	TGTGCCAGCAGTTTCTCAGCGGGAGCCTTATACAATGAGCAGTTCTTC	CASSFSAGALYNEQFF
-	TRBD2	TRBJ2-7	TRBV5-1	TGCGCCAGCGGTTCGACTAGCGGGAGATCTTACGAGCAGTACTTC	CASGSTSGRSYEQYF
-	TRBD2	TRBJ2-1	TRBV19	TGTGCCAGTAGTATAGTTAGCGGGAAGATCAATGAGCAGTTCTTC	CASSIVSGKINEQFF
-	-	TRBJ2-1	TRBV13	TGTGCCAGCAGCCGACAGAGCACCGTCCACAATGAGCAGTTCTTC	CASSRQSTVHNEQFF
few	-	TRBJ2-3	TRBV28	TGTGCCAGCAGCCCGAGTTCAGATACGCAGTATTTT	CASSPSSDTQYF
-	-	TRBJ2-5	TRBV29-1	TGCAGCGTTGTGATTCGGCGGGGTCAAGAGACCCAGTACTTC	CSVVIRRGQETQYF
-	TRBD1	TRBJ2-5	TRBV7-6	TGTGCCAGCAGCTTGGGGGACAGGCAAGAGACCCAGTACTTC	CASSLGDRQETQYF
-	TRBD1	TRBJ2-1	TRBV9	TGTGCCAGCAGCGTAGGGGACAGGGAAGTCAATGAGCAGTTCTTC	CASSVGDREVNEQFF
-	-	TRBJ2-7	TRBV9	TGTGCCAGCAGCCCTAGACGAGTTTCCTACGAGCAGTACTTC	CASSPRRVSYEQYF
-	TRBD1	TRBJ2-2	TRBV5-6	TGTGCCAGCAGCTTCGACAGGGGGAACACCGGGGAGCTGTTTTTT	CASSFDRGNTGELFF
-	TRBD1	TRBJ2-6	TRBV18	TGTGCCAGCTCACCACCGGGACAGGGCAGCTCTGGGGCCAACGTCCTGACTTTC	CASSPPGQGSSGANVLTF
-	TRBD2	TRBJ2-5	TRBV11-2	TGTGCCAGCACCCTCGGGGCGGGAGAGGGAGGGACCCAGTACTTC	CASTLGAGEGGTQYF
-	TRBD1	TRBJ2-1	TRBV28	TGTGCCAGCAGTTTGGGAGGACAGGGGGGGGATGAGCAGTTCTTC	CASSLGGQGGDEQFF
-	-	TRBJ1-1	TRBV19	TGTGCCAGTAGTAGAGTGAGGGACACTGAAGCTTTCTTT	CASSRVRDTEAFF
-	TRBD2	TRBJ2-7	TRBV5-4	TGTGCCAGCAGCTTTGGCGGGGGATACGAGCAGTACTTC	CASSFGGGYEQYF
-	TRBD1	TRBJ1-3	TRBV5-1	TGCGCCAGCAGCTTGGCCGGACAGGGGTACGGAAACACCATATATTTT	CASSLAGQGYGNTIYF
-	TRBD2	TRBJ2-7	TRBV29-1	TGCAGCGTTGAATACTGGACTAGCGGATCCTACGAGCAGTACTTC	CSVEYWTSGSYEQYF
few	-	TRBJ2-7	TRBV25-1	TGTGCCAGCAGTGACAGGGAAGGCTCCTACGAGCAGTACTTC	CASSDREGSYEQYF
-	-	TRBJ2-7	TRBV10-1	TGCGCCAGCAGTGAGCGGGGGACAGCCTACGAGCAGTACTTC	CASSERGTAYEQYF
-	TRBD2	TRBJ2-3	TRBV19	TGTGCCAGTAGTGGGACTAGCGGACTCACAGATACGCAGTATTTT	CASSGTSGLTDTQYF
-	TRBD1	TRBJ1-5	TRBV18	TGTGCCAGCTCACCCACAGGGGTCGGTCAGCCCCAGCATTTT	CASSPTGVGQPQHF
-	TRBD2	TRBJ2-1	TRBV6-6	TGTGCCAGCAGCCCTACTAGCGGGAGAGACAATGAGCAGTTCTTC	CASSPTSGRDNEQFF
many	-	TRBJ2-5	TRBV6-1	TGTGCCAGCACCCCAGGGCTACAAGAGACCCAGTACTTC	CASTPGLQETQYF
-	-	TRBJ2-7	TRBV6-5	TGTGCCAGCAGTTACTCAACGGGACAATTATCCTACGAGCAGTACTTC	CASSYSTGQLSYEQYF
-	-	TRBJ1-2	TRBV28	TGTGCCAGCAGTTTATATCGTAGCCAAGAAGCCTTC	CASSLYRSQEAF
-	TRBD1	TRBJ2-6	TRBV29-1	TGCAGCGTAGGACAGGGAGACTCTGGGGCCAACGTCCTGACTTTC	CSVGQGDSGANVLTF
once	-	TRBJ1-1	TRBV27	TGTGCCAGCAGTTTCGGTCTGCTGGGGCAAGCTTTCTTT	CASSFGLLGQAFF
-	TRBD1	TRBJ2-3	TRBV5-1	TGCGCCAGCAAATCCGGGACAGCGACAGATACGCAGTATTTT	CASKSGTATDTQYF
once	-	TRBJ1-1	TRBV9	TGTGCCAGCAGCGAAACAGGCCAAAACACTGAAGCTTTCTTT	CASSETGQNTEAFF
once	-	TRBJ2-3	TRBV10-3	TGTGCCATCAGTGATGGCGGGTTTGCCTCGGGCACAGATACGCAGTATTTT	CAISDGGFASGTDTQYF
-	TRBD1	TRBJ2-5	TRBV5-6	TGTGCCAGCAGCGGGATGGGACAGGGAGAGGAGGAGCAGTACTTC	CASSGMGQGEEEQYF
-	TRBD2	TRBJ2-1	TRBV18	TGTGCCAGCTCAGGACAGGAGTCTAGCGGGACGAGCTCCTACAATGAGCAGTTCTTC	CASSGQESSGTSSYNEQFF
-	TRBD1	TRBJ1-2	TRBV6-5	TGTGCCAGCAGTTACCGATCCCTTACAGGGGGCCGTGGCTACACCTTC	CASSYRSLTGGRGYTF
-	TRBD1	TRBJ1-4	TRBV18	TGTGCCAGCGCCCGGGACAGCTATAATGAAAAACTGTTTTTT	CASARDSYNEKLFF
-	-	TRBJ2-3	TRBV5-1	TGCGCCAGCGCGGGACTTCTTCCCCAAACAGATACGCAGTATTTT	CASAGLLPQTDTQYF
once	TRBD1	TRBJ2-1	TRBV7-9	TGTGCCAGCAGCTTGACAGGGGGCCTCGATGAGCAGTTCTTC	CASSLTGGLDEQFF
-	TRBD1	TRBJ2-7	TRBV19	TGTGCCAGTAGACAGGGGGGTGACGAGCAGTACTTC	CASRQGGDEQYF
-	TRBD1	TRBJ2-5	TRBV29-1	TGCAGCGTTGTTCTTACAGGGGCTTACCAAGAGACCCAGTACTTC	CSVVLTGAYQETQYF